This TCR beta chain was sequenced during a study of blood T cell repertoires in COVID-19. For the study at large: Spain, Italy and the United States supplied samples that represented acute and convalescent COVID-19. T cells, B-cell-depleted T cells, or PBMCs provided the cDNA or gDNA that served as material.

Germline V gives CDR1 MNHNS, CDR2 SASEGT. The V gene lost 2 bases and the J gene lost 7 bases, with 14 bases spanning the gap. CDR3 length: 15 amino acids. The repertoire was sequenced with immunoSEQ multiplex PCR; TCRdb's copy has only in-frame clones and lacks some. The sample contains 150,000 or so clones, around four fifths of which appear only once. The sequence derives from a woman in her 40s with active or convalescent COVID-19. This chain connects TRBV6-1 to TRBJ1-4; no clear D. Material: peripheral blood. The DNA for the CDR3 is TGTGCCAGCAGTGAATGGGTCGGCTCGGGTGAAAAACTGTTTTTT. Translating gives CASSEWVGSGEKLFF.